The rows below give T cell receptor beta chains drawn from one sample of a study of monozygotic twins with inflammatory bowel disease. TCRdb reprocessed the 5' RACE reads; each CDR3 protein has one entry and no DNA is given. This sample contains about 440,000 distinct CDR3 sequences. The sample comprised blood. The receptor source for this set is a human donor with ulcerative colitis or Crohn's disease, or a healthy co-twin of an affected twin (not recorded which). The CDR3 runs from the conserved cysteine through the conserved F or W.

cdr3_aa j_call v_call cdr3_length
CASRPSGGADEQFF TRBJ2-1 TRBV28 14
CSARGSPLFEQYF TRBJ2-7 TRBV20-1 13
CASSSTGTNSPLHF TRBJ1-6 TRBV5-1 14
CASSLKGATNEKLFF TRBJ1-4 TRBV5-1 15
CASSQQRQIAPGANVLTF TRBJ2-6 TRBV7-3 18
CASRGQGNSGNTIYF TRBJ1-3 TRBV12-3/TRBV12-4 15
CAISPGQANTGELFF TRBJ2-2 TRBV10-3 15
CASSQTTSGGYEQYF TRBJ2-7 TRBV3-1 15
CASSLDGYSGSTEAFF TRBJ1-1 TRBV5-1 16
CASSFGVSSGGEQYF TRBJ2-7 TRBV7-2 15
CASSQGRGHWYF TRBJ2-7 TRBV3-1 12
CASSLAPGNYGYTF TRBJ1-2 TRBV5-1 14
CASSPRVGSYSNQPQHF TRBJ1-5 TRBV7-6 17
CASSSGLLRMGDTQYF TRBJ2-3 TRBV28 16
CASSPQWSYNEQFF TRBJ2-1 TRBV5-1 14
CASSSLGAGTDTQYF TRBJ2-3 TRBV5-1 15
CASSPRTPWSGSPLHF TRBJ1-6 TRBV21-1 16
CSARDTGGTGETQYF TRBJ2-5 TRBV20-1 15
CASSLEGSTGELFF TRBJ2-2 TRBV5-1 14
CASSPLTSGVLELFF TRBJ1-4 TRBV4-1 15
CASSSSPESTDTQYF TRBJ2-3 TRBV7-2 15
CASSQFPSSYEQYF TRBJ2-7 TRBV14 14
CASSSRGTATYNEQFF TRBJ2-1 TRBV11-3 16
CASSEAGGAYNEQFF TRBJ2-1 TRBV7-9 15
CASSQDESGKYEQYF TRBJ2-7 TRBV4-3 15
CATAPGQADTQYF TRBJ2-3 TRBV24-1 13
CGVGGGPPGELFF TRBJ2-2 TRBV29-1 13
CASSYGGDGDTQYF TRBJ2-3 TRBV9 14
CASSQTGQPTGELFF TRBJ2-2 TRBV4-3 15
CASSLVYSGDESYGYTF TRBJ1-2 TRBV5-1 17
CSVWTAGNTIYF TRBJ1-3 TRBV29-1 12
CSASNPVLYGYTF TRBJ1-2 TRBV20-1 13
CASSLVGTGFNEQYF TRBJ2-7 TRBV5-1 15
CASSLTGTGENIQYF TRBJ2-4 TRBV5-4 15
CASSIGRTGRRETQYF TRBJ2-5 TRBV19 16
CASSTGLAVLTGELFF TRBJ2-2 TRBV28 16
CASSLKGYNTEAFF TRBJ1-1 TRBV12-3/TRBV12-4 14
CASSLIQQGYTQYF TRBJ2-3 TRBV28 14